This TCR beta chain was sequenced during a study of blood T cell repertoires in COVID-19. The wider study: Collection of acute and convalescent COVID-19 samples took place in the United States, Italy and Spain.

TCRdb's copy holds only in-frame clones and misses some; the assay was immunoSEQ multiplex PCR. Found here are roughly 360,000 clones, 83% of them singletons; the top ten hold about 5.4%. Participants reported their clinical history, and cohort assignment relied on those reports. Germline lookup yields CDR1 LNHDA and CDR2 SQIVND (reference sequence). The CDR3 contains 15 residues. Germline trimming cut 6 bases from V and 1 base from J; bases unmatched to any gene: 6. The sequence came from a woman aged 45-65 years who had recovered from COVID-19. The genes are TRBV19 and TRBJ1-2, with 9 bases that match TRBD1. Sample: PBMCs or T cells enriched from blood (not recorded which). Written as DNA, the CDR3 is TGTGCCAGTAGATGGGGGACAGGGAGTAACTATGGCTACACCTTC. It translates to CASRWGTGSNYGYTF.